This TCR beta chain was sequenced for a study of T cells expressing NK-cell markers. Study conclusions and caveats: Several donors likewise had their CD3+CD56-NKG2C+ fraction led by these clonotypes. The contribution of dominant NKG2C+ clonotypes to CD8+ T cells in about 6 donors was 1.0-7.0%.

TCRdb re-called the 5' RACE reads and catalogs CDR3 proteins one per entry, DNA excluded. Its clone listing holds 300,000 to 500,000 distinct CDR3 sequences. In regard to this clonotype: Its matching antigen is unknown.

The source is a woman in her fifties or sixties in good health. Sequenced: blood T cells: a sorted CD56 or NKG2C T cell subset, CD4+ or CD8+ T cells, or bulk PBMC T cells (not recorded which).

The CDR3 protein is CASKGGLTSYEQYF. The chain has TRBV27 and TRBJ2-7; TCRdb reports TRBD1, a call that lacks DNA to check it against. Per germline, CDR1 MNHEY and CDR2 SMNVEV (reference sequence). The CDR3 loop spans 14 amino acids.